The clone carrying this T cell receptor (beta chain) showed up just once. What it binds is not known. The sample originates from a study of cytomegalovirus exposure and HLA in healthy donors. Whole-study findings and limits: In vitro, a few CMV-associated chains proved specific for CMV antigens. Most TCR sequences were rare, but some public TCRs occurred in many donors. Several V segments, TRBV6-2 and TRBV6-3 among them, could not be told apart and were dropped.

The PCR employed 60 Vbeta primers together with 13 Jbeta primers. Using immunoSEQ multiplex PCR, the repertoire was profiled, and TCRdb retains in-frame clones only, with some absent. In the table there are 170,000 or so clones, 80% of which are singletons. Everyone who donated was a healthy bone marrow donor. The germline CDR1 and CDR2 sequences are SGHRS and YFSETQ. The CDR3 is made up of 17 amino acids. Germline trimming cut 2 bases from V and 5 bases from J; bases unmatched to any gene: 10. Sequenced input: PBMCs. This receptor was identified in a man aged 25 to 40 in good health and CMV-seropositive. The genes are TRBV5-1 and TRBJ2-2, with 9 bases identical to TRBD1. The CDR3 DNA reads TGCGCCAGCAGCTTTGACCCCGGGACAGGGCGGACCGGGGAGCTGTTTTTT. It translates to CASSFDPGTGRTGELFF.